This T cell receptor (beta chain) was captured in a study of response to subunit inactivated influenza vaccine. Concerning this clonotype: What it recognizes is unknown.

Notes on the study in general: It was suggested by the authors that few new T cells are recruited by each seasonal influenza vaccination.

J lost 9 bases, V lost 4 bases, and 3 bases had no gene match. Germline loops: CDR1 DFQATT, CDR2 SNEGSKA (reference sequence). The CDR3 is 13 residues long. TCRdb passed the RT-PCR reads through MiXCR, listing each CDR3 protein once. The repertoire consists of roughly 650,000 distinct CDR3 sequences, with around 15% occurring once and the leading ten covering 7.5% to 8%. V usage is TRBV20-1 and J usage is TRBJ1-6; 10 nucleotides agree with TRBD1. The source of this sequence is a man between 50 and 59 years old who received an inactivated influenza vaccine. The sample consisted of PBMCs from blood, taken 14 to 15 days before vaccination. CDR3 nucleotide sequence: TGCAGTGCTACCCGGGACAGGGGTTCACCCCTCCACTTT. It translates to CSATRDRGSPLHF.